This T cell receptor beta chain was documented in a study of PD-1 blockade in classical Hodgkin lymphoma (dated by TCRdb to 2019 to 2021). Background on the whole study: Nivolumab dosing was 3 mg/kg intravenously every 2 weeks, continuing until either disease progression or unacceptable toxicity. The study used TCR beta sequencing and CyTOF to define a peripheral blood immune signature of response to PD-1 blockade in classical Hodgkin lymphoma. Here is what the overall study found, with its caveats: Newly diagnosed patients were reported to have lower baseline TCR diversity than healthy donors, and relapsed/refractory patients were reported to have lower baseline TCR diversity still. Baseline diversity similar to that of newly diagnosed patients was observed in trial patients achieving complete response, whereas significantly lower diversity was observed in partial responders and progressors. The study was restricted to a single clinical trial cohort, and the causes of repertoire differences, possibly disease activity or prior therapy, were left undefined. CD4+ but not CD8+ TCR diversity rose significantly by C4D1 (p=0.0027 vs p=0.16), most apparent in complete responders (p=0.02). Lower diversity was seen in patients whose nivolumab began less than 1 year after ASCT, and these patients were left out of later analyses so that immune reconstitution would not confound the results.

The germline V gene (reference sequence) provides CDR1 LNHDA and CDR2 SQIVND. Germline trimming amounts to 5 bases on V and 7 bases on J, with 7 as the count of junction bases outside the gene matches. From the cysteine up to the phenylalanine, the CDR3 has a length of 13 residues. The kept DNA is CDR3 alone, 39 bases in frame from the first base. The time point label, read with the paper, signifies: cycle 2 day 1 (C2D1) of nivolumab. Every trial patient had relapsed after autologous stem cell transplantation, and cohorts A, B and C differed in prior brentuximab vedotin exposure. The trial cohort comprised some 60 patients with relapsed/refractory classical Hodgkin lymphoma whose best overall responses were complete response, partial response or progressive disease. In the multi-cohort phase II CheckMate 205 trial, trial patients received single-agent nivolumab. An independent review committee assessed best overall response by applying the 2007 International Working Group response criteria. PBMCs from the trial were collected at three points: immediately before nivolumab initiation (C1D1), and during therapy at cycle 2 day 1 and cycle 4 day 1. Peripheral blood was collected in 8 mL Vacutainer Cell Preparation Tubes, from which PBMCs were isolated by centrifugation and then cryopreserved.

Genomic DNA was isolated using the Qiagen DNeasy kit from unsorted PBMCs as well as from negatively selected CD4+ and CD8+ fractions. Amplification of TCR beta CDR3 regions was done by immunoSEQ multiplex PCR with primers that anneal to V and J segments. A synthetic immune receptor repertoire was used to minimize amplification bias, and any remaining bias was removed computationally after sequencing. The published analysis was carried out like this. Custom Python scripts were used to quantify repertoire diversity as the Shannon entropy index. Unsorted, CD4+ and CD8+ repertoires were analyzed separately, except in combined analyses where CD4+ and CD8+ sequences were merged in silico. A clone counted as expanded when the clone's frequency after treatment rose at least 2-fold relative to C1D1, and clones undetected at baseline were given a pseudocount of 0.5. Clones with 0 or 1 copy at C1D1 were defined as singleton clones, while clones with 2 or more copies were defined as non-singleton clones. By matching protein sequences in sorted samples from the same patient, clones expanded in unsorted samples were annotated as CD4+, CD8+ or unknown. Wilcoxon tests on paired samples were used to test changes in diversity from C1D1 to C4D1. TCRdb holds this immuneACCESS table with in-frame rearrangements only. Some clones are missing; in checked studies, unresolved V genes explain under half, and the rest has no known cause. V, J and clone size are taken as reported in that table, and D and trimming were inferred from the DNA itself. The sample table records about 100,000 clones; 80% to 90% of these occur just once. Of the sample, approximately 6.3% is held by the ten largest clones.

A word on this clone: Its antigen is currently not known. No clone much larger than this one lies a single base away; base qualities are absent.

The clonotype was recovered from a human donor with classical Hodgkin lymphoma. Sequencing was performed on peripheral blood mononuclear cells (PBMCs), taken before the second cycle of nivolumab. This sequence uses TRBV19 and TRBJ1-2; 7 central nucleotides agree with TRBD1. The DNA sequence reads TGTGCCAGTAGTCCCGACAGGGAAGTTGGCTACACCTTC. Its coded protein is CASSPDREVGYTF.